This T cell receptor (beta chain) was sequenced in a study of tumor and adjacent non-tumor tissue in lung cancer. On the study more broadly: Each sample yielded 3.5 million to 5 million productive TCRbeta reads on average.

Study-wide points: Top 100 clones took a larger repertoire share in normal lung. Significantly higher TCR diversity was found in tumor than normal lung.

Only a few counts were recorded for this clonotype. The antigen is unknown. A junction end diverges from the germline sequence, so it may reflect a read error. RNA was extracted from bulk tissue without any cell sorting. Distant lung tissue was collected more than 3 cm away from the tumor edge. Newly diagnosed lung cancer patients had thoracic surgery in China, August–late 2014, without prior chemotherapy. A modified ARM-PCR protocol with three rounds of nested PCR amplified TCRbeta. TCRdb re-called the multiplex PCR reads with MiXCR, one entry per CDR3 protein. The sample has about 60,000 distinct CDR3 sequences, roughly 60% seen once. In germline, CDR1 is MDHEN, CDR2 SYDVKM. This CDR3 contains 15 residues.

The V gene is TRBV28, the J gene TRBJ2-7; TRBD2 matches at 11 bases. The TCR sequence derives from a man aged 65 to 79 with non-small cell lung cancer. Sequenced material: distant non-tumor lung tissue. CDR3 nucleotide sequence: TGTGCCAGCAGCTCAGATAGCGGGGGGGAGGACGAGCAGCACTTC. It translates to CASSSDSGGEDEQHF.